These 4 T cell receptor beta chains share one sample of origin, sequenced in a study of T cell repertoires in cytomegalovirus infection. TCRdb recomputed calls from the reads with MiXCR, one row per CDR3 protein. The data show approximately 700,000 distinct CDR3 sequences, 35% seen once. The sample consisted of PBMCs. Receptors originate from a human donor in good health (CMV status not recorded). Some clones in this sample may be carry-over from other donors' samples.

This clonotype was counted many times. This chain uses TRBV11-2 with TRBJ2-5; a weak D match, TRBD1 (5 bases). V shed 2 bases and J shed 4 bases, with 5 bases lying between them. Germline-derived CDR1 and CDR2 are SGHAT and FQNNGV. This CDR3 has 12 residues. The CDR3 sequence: CASSLQGETQYF. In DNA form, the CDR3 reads TGTGCCAGCAGCTTACAGGGAGAGACCCAGTACTTC. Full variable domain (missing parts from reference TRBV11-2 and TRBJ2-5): EAGVAQSPRYKIIEKRQSVAFWCNPISGHATLYWYQQILGQGPKLLIQFQNNGVVDDSQLPKDRFSAERLKGVDSTLKIQPAKLEDSAVYLCASSLQGETQYFGPGTRLLVL.

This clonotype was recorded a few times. CDR3 sequence reads: CASNPSGRKYNEQFF. The DNA for the CDR3 is TGTGCCAGCAATCCAAGCGGGAGGAAGTACAATGAGCAGTTCTTC. The chain is built from TRBV27 and TRBJ2-1; 9 nucleotides line up with TRBD2. Germline V gene data show CDR1 as MNHEY and CDR2 as SMNVEV (reference sequence). The CDR3 runs 15 residues. V lost 7 bases to trimming and J lost 4 bases; unmatched junction nucleotides: 8.

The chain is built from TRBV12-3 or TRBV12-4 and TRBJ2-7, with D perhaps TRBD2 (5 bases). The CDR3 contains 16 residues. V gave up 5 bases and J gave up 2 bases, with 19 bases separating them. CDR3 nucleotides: TGTGCCAGCAGTCTCGGAAGAGGGTCGCTAACCTACGAGCAGTACTTC. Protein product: CASSLGRGSLTYEQYF.

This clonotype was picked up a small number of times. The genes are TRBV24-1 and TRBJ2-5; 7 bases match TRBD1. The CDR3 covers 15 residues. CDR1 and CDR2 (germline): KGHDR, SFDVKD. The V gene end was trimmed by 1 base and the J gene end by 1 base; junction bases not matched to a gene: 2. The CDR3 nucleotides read TGTGCCACCAGTGATTTTGGGGACAGCCAAGAGACCCAGTACTTC. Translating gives CATSDFGDSQETQYF.